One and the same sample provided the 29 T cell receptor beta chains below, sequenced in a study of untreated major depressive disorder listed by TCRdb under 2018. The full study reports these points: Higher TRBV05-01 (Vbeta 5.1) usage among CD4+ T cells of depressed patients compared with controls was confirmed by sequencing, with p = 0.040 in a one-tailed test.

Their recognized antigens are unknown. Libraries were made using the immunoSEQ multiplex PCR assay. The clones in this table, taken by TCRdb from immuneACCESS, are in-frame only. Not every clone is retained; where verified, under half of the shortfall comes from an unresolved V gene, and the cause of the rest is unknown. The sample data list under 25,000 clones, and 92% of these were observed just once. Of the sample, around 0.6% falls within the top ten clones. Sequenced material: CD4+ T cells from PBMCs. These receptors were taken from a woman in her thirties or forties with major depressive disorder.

CDR3 nucleotide sequence: TGCGCCAGCTCCCGGGGACTAGCGGGATTGGGTGAGCAGTTCTTC. Its translation is CASSRGLAGLGEQFF. The chain carries TRBV4-1 and TRBJ2-1; 13 bases are shared with TRBD2. V dropped 8 bases and J dropped 9; count of bases not matched to a gene: 10. CDR1 is MGHRA and CDR2 is YSYEKL in the germline V gene. The CDR3 has 15 residues.

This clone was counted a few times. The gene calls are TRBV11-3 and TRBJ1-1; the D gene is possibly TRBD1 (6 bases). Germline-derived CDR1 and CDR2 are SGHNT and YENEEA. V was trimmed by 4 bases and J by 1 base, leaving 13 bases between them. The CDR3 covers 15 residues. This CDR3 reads CASSSWTATNTEAFF. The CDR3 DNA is TGTGCCAGCAGCTCTTGGACAGCTACGAACACTGAAGCTTTCTTT. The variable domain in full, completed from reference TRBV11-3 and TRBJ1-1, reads EAGVVQSPRYKIIEKKQPVAFWCNPISGHNTLYWYLQNLGQGPELLIRYENEEAVDDSQLPKDRFSAERLKGVDSTLKIQPAELGDSAVYLCASSSWTATNTEAFFGQGTRLTVV.

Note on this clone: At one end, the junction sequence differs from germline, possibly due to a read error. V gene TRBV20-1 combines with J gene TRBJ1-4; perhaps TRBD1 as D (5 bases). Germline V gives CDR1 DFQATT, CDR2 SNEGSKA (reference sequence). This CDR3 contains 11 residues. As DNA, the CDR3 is TGCAGTGCTAGCGCTACAGGCGCCCACCTCTTT. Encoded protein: CSASATGAHLF.

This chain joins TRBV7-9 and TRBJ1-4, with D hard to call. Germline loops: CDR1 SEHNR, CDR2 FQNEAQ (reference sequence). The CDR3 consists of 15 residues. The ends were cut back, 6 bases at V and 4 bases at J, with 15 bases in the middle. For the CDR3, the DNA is TGTGCCAGCAGATCAGATACAGAGATTAATGAAAAACTGTTTTTT. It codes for CASRSDTEINEKLFF.

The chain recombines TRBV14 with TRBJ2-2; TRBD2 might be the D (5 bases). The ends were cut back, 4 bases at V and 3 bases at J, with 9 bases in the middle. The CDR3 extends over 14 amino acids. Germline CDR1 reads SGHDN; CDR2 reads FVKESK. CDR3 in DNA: TGTGCCAGCAGCCCGGGAAGGGACACCGGGGAGCTGTTTTTT. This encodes CASSPGRDTGELFF.

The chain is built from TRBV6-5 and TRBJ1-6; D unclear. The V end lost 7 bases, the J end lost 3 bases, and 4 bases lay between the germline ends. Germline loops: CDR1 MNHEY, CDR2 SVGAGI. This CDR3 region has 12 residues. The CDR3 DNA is TGTGCCAGCACCGACTATAATTCACCCCTCCACTTT. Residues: CASTDYNSPLHF.

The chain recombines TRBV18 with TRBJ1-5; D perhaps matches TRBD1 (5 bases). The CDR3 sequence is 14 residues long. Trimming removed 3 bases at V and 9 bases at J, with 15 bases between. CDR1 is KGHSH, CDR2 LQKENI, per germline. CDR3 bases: TGTGCCAGCTCACCGCCTGGGGGGGGAGGGCCCCAGCATTTT. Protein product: CASSPPGGGGPQHF. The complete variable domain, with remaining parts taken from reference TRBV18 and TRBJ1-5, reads NAGVMQNPRHLVRRRGQEARLRCSPMKGHSHVYWYRQLPEEGLKFMVYLQKENIIDESGMPKERFSAEFPKEGPSILRIQQVVRGDSAAYFCASSPPGGGGPQHFGDGTRLSIL.

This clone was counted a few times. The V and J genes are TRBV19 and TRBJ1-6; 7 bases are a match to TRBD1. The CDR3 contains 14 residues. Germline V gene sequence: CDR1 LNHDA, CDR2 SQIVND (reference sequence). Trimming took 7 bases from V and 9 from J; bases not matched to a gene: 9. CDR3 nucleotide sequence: TGTGCCAGTACTGACAGGGAAAACCTTTCACCCCTCCACTTT. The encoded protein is CASTDRENLSPLHF.

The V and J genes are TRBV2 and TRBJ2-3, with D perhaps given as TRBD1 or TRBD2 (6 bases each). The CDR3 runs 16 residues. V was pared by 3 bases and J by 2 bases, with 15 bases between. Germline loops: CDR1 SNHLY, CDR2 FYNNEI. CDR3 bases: TGTGCCAGCAGTGAGGGGTCGGGGGCTAACACAGATACGCAGTATTTT. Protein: CASSEGSGANTDTQYF. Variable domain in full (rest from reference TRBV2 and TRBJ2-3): EPEVTQTPSHQVTQMGQEVILRCVPISNHLYFYWYRQILGQKVEFLVSFYNNEISEKSEIFDDQFSVERPDGSNFTLKIRSTKLEDSAMYFCASSEGSGANTDTQYFGPGTRLTVL.

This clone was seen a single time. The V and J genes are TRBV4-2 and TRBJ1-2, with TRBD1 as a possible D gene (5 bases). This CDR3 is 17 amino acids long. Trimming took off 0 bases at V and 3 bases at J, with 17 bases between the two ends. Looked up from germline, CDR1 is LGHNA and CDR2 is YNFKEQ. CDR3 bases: TGTGCCAGCAGCCAAGATTTGGGACGCCTGAAGTACTATGGCTACACCTTC. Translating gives CASSQDLGRLKYYGYTF.

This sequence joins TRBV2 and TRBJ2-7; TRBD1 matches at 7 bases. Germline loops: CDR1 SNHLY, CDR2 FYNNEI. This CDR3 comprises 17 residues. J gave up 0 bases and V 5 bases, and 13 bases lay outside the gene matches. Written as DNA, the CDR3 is TGTGCCAGCAGTACTCAACGGGCAGGGGGTAGCTCCTACGAGCAGTACTTC. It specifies CASSTQRAGGSSYEQYF.

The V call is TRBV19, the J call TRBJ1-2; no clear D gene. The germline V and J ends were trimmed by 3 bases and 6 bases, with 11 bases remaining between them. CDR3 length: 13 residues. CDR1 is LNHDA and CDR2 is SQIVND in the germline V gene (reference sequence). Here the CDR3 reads CASSMEGGNGYTF. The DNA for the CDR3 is TGTGCCAGTAGTATGGAAGGAGGGAATGGCTACACCTTC.

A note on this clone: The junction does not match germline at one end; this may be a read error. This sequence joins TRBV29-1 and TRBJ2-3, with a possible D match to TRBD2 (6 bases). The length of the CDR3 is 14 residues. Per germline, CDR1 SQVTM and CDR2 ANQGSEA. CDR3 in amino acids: CSVGARTSRDTQYF. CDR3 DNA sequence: TGCAGCGTTGGGGCCCGAACTAGCAGAGATACGCAGTATTTT.

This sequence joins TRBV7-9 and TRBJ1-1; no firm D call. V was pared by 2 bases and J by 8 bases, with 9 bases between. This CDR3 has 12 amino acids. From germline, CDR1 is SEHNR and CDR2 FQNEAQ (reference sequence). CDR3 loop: CASSLSLSEAFF. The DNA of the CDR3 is TGTGCCAGCAGCTTATCCTTGTCAGAAGCTTTCTTT.

This CDR3 reads CASGDGYQPQHF. CDR3 sequence (DNA): TGTGCCAGCGGGGACGGTTATCAGCCCCAGCATTTT. This rearrangement joins TRBV2 to TRBJ1-5, with D possibly TRBD1 on 5 matching bases. Trimming took off 8 bases at V and 5 bases at J, with 10 bases between the two ends. This CDR3 comprises 12 residues. Germline V CDR1 and CDR2: SNHLY, FYNNEI.

CDR3 in amino acids: CSASSNTEAFF. In nucleotides, the CDR3 is TGCAGTGCTAGTAGTAACACTGAAGCTTTCTTT. The rearrangement uses TRBV20-1 and TRBJ1-1; D gene unclear. Trimming took 3 bases from V and 2 from J, leaving 4 bases between them. The CDR3 has 11 amino acids. The germline CDR1 and CDR2 sequences are DFQATT and SNEGSKA (reference sequence).

The CDR3 DNA reads TGTGCCAGCAGCTTATCAGGGGGTGGCCCAAGGGCTTACGAGCAGTACTTC. It encodes CASSLSGGGPRAYEQYF. The chain couples TRBV7-6 to TRBJ2-7; TRBD1 agrees at 7 bases. Germline CDR1 reads SGHVS; CDR2 reads FNYEAQ. Germline trimming cut 2 bases from V and 4 bases from J; bases unmatched to any gene: 14. The length of the CDR3 is 17 residues.

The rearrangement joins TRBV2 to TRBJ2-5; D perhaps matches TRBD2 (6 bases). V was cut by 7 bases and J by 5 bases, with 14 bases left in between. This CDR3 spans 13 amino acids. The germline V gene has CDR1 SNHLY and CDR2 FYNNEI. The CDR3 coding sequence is TGTGCCAGCACCCGGGGGTCGGGGGAGACCCAGTACTTC. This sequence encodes CASTRGSGETQYF.

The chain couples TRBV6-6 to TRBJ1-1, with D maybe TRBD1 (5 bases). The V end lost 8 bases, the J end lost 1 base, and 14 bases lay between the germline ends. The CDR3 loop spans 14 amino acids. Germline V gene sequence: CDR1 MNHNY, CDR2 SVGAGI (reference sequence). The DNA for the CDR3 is TGTGCCAGCGTCCAATCGACAGCGAACACTGAAGCTTTCTTT. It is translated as CASVQSTANTEAFF.

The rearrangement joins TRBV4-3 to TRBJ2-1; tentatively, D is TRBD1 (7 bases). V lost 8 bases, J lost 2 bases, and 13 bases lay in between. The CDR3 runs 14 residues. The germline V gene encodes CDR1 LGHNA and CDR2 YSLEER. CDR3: CASGPGGTYNEQFF. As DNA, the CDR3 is TGCGCCAGCGGCCCAGGGGGGACCTACAATGAGCAGTTCTTC.

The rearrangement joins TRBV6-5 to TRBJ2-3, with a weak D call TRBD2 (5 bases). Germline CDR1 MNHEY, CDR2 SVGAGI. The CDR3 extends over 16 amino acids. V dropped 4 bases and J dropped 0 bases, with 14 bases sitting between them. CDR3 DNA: TGTGCCAGCAGTTTACAGACTACCTCTAGCACAGATACGCAGTATTTT. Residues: CASSLQTTSSTDTQYF.

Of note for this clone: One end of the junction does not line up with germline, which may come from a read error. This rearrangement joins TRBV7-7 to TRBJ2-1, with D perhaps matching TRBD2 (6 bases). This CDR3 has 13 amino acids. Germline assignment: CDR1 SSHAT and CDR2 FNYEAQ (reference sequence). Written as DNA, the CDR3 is TGTGCTAGCAGCCAGCCGGGGGTTCGTGAGCAGTTCTTC. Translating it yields CASSQPGVREQFF.

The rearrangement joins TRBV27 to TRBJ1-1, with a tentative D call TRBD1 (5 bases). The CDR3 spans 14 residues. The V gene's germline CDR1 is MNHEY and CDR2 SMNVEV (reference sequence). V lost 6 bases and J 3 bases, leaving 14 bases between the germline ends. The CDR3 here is CASSPYLRDTEAFF. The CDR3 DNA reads TGTGCCAGCAGCCCATACCTCAGGGACACTGAAGCTTTCTTT.

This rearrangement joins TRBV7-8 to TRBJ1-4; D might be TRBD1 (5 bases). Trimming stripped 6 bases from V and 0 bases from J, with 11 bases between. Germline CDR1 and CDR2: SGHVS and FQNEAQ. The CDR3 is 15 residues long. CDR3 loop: CASRRDATTNEKLFF. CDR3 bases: TGTGCCAGCAGACGGGACGCCACAACTAATGAAAAACTGTTTTTT.

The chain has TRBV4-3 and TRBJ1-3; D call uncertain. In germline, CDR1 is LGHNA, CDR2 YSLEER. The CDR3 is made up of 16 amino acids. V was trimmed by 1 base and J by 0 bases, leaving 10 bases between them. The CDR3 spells CASSQGSGNSGNTIYF. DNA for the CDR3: TGCGCCAGCAGCCAAGGGTCGGGCAACTCTGGAAACACCATATATTTT.

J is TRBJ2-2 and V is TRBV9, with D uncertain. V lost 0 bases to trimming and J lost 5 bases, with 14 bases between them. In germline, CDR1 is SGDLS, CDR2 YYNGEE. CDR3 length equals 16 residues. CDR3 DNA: TGTGCCAGCAGCGTAGCGGTGGGGATTCGGACCGGGGAGCTGTTTTTT. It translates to CASSVAVGIRTGELFF. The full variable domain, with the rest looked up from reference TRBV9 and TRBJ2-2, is DSGVTQTPKHLITATGQRVTLRCSPRSGDLSVYWYQQSLDQGLQFLIQYYNGEERAKGNILERFSAQQFPDLHSELNLSSLELGDSALYFCASSVAVGIRTGELFFGEGSRLTVL.

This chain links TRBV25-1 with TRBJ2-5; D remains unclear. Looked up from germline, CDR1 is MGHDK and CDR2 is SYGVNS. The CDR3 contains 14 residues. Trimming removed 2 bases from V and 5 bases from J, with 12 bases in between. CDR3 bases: TGTGCCAGCAGTGAACCGGCCTACTTCGAGACCCAGTACTTC. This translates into CASSEPAYFETQYF.

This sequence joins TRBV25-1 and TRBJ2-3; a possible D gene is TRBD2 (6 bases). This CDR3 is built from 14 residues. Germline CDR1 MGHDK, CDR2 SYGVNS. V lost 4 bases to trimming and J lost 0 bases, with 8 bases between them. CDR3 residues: CASSVRGSTDTQYF. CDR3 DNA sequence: TGTGCCAGCAGTGTCCGGGGGAGCACAGATACGCAGTATTTT.

CDR3 sequence: CATSRGAPGELFF. Written as DNA, the CDR3 is TGTGCCACCAGCAGAGGGGCCCCCGGGGAGCTGTTTTTT. The genes are TRBV15 and TRBJ2-2; no firm D call. Trimming shortened V by 1 base and J by 6 bases, and 6 bases separated the two germline ends. CDR3 length: 13 amino acids. In germline, CDR1 is LNHNV, CDR2 YYDKDF (reference sequence).